This TCR beta chain comes out of a study of CD8+CD57+ T cells in acquired aplastic anemia. As regards this clonotype: Its target is not known.

Patients sequenced had flow cytometry evidence of CD8+CD57+ cell expansion. Study results and limitations: The study identified twenty-nine CD8+ CDR3 sequences shared by patients and controls.

Researchers used genomic DNA as the template to profile TCR beta VDJ and CDR3. TCRdb redid the calling of the reads with MiXCR, one entry per CDR3 protein. The table shows 200,000 to 250,000 distinct CDR3 sequences, with around 49% occurring only once. The sequenced material came from sorted CD4+, CD8+, or CD8+CD57+ T cells (not recorded which) from PBMCs. This TCR was sampled from a human donor with aplastic anemia.

CDR3 coding DNA: TGTGCCAGCAGTTACGAAGCCGCAGGGGAACGGACCCAGTACTTC. Its translation: CASSYEAAGERTQYF. This chain joins TRBV6-6 and TRBJ2-5, with a possible D match to TRBD1 (6 bases). The CDR3 is 15 amino acids. Trimming left V 2 bases short and J 7 bases short, with 17 bases between. Germline lookup yields CDR1 MNHNY and CDR2 SVGAGI (reference sequence).